The 15 T cell receptor beta chains below come from one sample, sequenced in a study of blood T cell repertoires in COVID-19. Here immunoSEQ multiplex PCR was the method, and the copy in TCRdb shows in-frame clones only, minus some. The sample includes more than 85,000 clones, approximately 85% of them seen just once. The sequencing input was peripheral blood. These TCRs come from a human donor in a cohort sampled during active COVID-19.

J is TRBJ2-1 and V is TRBV19, with 7 bases identical to TRBD2. CDR1 is LNHDA, CDR2 SQIVND, per germline (reference sequence). The CDR3 consists of 20 residues. V shed 3 bases, J shed 1 base, and the junction held 18 bases outside the gene matches. In DNA, the CDR3 is TGTGCCAGTAGTATGAACCGCTTGGCTAGCGGCGCGGGGTCCTACAATGAGCAGTTCTTC. The encoded protein is CASSMNRLASGAGSYNEQFF. The full variable domain, rest sourced from reference TRBV19 and TRBJ2-1, is DGGITQSPKYLFRKEGQNVTLSCEQNLNHDAMYWYRQDPGQGLRLIYYSQIVNDFQKGDIAEGYSVSREKKESFPLTVTSAQKNPTAFYLCASSMNRLASGAGSYNEQFFGPGTRLTVL.

The chain joins TRBV2 to TRBJ2-4; possibly TRBD1 for D (6 bases). The V and J ends lost 11 bases and 14 bases respectively, with 19 bases between them. Per germline, CDR1 SNHLY and CDR2 FYNNEI. This CDR3 is built from 11 residues. The CDR3 DNA is TGTGCCTCGGAACGAGGACAGTGGAAGTACTTC. It encodes CASERGQWKYF.

The CDR3 sequence: CASSQGQENQPQHF. CDR3 nucleotide sequence: TGCGCCAGCAGCCAAGGACAGGAAAATCAGCCCCAGCATTTT. V usage is TRBV4-3 and J usage is TRBJ1-5, with D possibly matching TRBD1 (6 bases). V was cut by 1 base and J by 4 bases, with 8 bases left in between. The CDR3 is 14 amino acids. Germline lookup yields CDR1 LGHNA and CDR2 YSLEER.

CDR3 coding DNA: TGTGCCAGCAGTAGACAATACGAGCAGTACTTC. Its protein product is CASSRQYEQYF. V is TRBV25-1 and J is TRBJ2-7; no clear D gene. The V gene lost 5 bases and the J gene lost 4 bases, with 6 bases spanning the gap. CDR1 and CDR2 from the germline V gene are MGHDK and SYGVNS. This CDR3 comprises 11 residues.

The gene calls are TRBV7-3 and TRBJ1-1; D is possibly TRBD1 (6 bases). CDR1 is SGHTA and CDR2 is FQGTGA in the germline V gene. This CDR3 spans 14 amino acids. V was pared by 2 bases and J by 1 base, with 8 bases between. The CDR3 loop is CASSLLGGNTEAFF. CDR3 in DNA: TGTGCCAGCAGCTTATTAGGGGGGAACACTGAAGCTTTCTTT.

Worth noting for this clone: Its ends do not fully match the called genes, so a read error is possible. The chain is built from TRBV19 and TRBJ1-1, with D uncertain. Germline-derived CDR1 and CDR2 are LNHDA and SQIVND (reference sequence). CDR3 length: 14 residues. The CDR3 protein is CASNILGVNTEAFF. In nucleotides, the CDR3 is TGTGCCAGTAATATACTGGGAGTGAACACTGAAGCTTTCTTT. Supplemented by reference TRBV19 and TRBJ1-1, the full variable domain reads DGGITQSPKYLFRKEGQNVTLSCEQNLNHDAMYWYRQDPGQGLRLIYYSQIVNDFQKGDIAEGYSVSREKKESFPLTVTSAQKNPTAFYLCASNILGVNTEAFFGQGTRLTVV.

This clone was picked up one time. The chain links TRBV5-4 to TRBJ2-7, with TRBD2 matching over 7 bases. The CDR3 runs 15 residues. V lost 1 base to trimming and J lost 0 bases; unmatched junction nucleotides: 4. Germline CDR1 reads SGHNT; CDR2 reads YYREEE (reference sequence). This CDR3 is CASSLRERGSYEQYF. CDR3 bases: TGTGCCAGCAGCTTGCGGGAGCGGGGCTCCTACGAGCAGTACTTC.

V and J are TRBV28 and TRBJ2-1, with 10 positions matching TRBD2. CDR3 length: 17 residues. Germline assignment: CDR1 MDHEN and CDR2 SYDVKM. Trimming took 4 bases from V and 0 from J; bases not matched to a gene: 6. The CDR3 sequence is CASSSGLAVSSYNEQFF. The CDR3 region has the DNA TGTGCCAGCAGTTCCGGACTAGCGGTGAGCTCCTACAATGAGCAGTTCTTC.

The CDR3 coding sequence is TGTGCCAGTAGTACCCGCGCGGCTAAGAGCTCCTACGAGCAGTACTTC. Its protein product is CASSTRAAKSSYEQYF. This sequence joins TRBV19 and TRBJ2-7; D unresolved. This CDR3 region has 16 residues. Looked up from germline, CDR1 is LNHDA and CDR2 is SQIVND (reference sequence). Trimming took 4 bases from V and 0 from J, leaving 16 bases between them.

This clone is a singleton in its sample. The CDR3 is CASSQGLGAWGTEAFF. The CDR3 nucleotides are TGTGCCAGCAGCCAAGGTTTGGGGGCTTGGGGCACTGAAGCTTTCTTT. The V call is TRBV14, the J call TRBJ1-1; tentative D call: TRBD1 (6 bases). The V gene's germline CDR1 is SGHDN and CDR2 FVKESK. The V end lost 1 base, the J end lost 4 bases, and 16 bases lay between the germline ends. The CDR3 is 16 amino acids. Full variable domain (rest looked up from reference TRBV14 and TRBJ1-1): EAGVTQFPSHSVIEKGQTVTLRCDPISGHDNLYWYRRVMGKEIKFLLHFVKESKQDESGMPNNRFLAERTGGTYSTLKVQPAELEDSGVYFCASSQGLGAWGTEAFFGQGTRLTVV.

The chain has TRBV4-1 and TRBJ2-5, with 11 nucleotides matching TRBD2. This CDR3 comprises 17 residues. J was trimmed by 1 base and V by 4 bases; bases with no gene match: 8. Germline V gene data show CDR1 as MGHRA and CDR2 as YSYEKL. CDR3 sequence: CASSPLSGGATQETQYF. The CDR3, as DNA: TGCGCCAGCAGCCCGCTTAGCGGGGGGGCCACCCAAGAGACCCAGTACTTC.

The chain recombines TRBV28 with TRBJ1-3; D gene unclear. The ends were cut back, 5 bases at V and 0 bases at J, with 11 bases in the middle. The CDR3 is 15 residues long. CDR1 MDHEN and CDR2 SYDVKM come from the germline V gene. The CDR3: CASSLNIRSGNTIYF. The CDR3 DNA reads TGTGCCAGCAGTCTCAACATTCGCTCTGGAAACACCATATATTTT.

The chain has TRBV7-9 and TRBJ2-1; 10 bases line up with TRBD2. The CDR3 runs 18 residues. J was trimmed by 1 base and V by 6 bases; bases with no gene match: 12. The germline CDR1 and CDR2 sequences are SEHNR and FQNEAQ (reference sequence). Here the CDR3 reads CASSGTAGGPVSYNEQFF. DNA for the CDR3: TGTGCCAGCAGTGGTACAGCGGGGGGGCCGGTTTCCTACAATGAGCAGTTCTTC.

The CDR3 DNA reads as TGTGCCAGCAGCGTCATGTGGCAGGGGAACACTGAAGCTTTCTTT. It specifies CASSVMWQGNTEAFF. V is TRBV7-8 and J is TRBJ1-1; TRBD1 might be the D (5 bases). Between the trimmed V and J ends, which lost 5 bases and 1 base, there was a span of 14 bases. This CDR3 contains 15 residues. Per the germline V gene, CDR1 is SGHVS and CDR2 is FQNEAQ.

This chain links TRBV15 with TRBJ2-4, with D possibly matching TRBD1 (7 bases). CDR1 and CDR2 from the germline V gene are LNHNV and YYDKDF (reference sequence). The CDR3 loop spans 19 amino acids. The germline V and J ends were trimmed by 2 bases and 0 bases, with 20 bases remaining between them. CDR3 residues: CATSRYRGRGGVAKNIQYF. The CDR3 DNA follows: TGTGCCACCAGCAGATACAGGGGTCGCGGCGGGGTAGCCAAAAACATTCAGTACTTC.